The 17 T cell receptor beta chains below all came from one sample that was sequenced in a study of a mutant IDH1 vaccine in newly diagnosed glioma. Time point specified: week 5, during vaccination. Topical imiquimod accompanied each vaccine dose, which consisted of 300 ug of mutant IDH1 20-mer peptide. Antigens of these TCRs are unknown. Profiled with immunoSEQ multiplex PCR; TCRdb holds only in-frame clones, not every one. There are tens of thousands of clones in the sample; about 80% occur only once, and 7.4% lies in the top ten. Sequenced material: PBMCs, taken from a glioma patient whose treatment included an IDH1 peptide vaccine. These receptors came from a woman aged 45-60 years with glioma.

The rearrangement links TRBV9 to TRBJ2-1, with D possibly TRBD2 on 5 matching bases. Germline CDR1 reads SGDLS; CDR2 reads YYNGEE. The CDR3 runs to 15 residues. The V end lost 4 bases, the J end lost 2 bases, and 13 bases lay between the germline ends. Here the CDR3 reads CASSSLSGTYNEQFF. The CDR3 DNA sequence: TGTGCCAGCAGCAGCTTGAGCGGTACCTACAATGAGCAGTTCTTC.

This clone was counted between two and nine times. The chain links TRBV19 to TRBJ2-7; unclear D gene. The V gene's germline CDR1 is LNHDA and CDR2 SQIVND (reference sequence). There are 13 residues in the CDR3. V gave up 5 bases and J gave up 3 bases, with 11 bases separating them. The CDR3 DNA follows: TGTGCCAGTAGTCCTGTGGGTGGCTACGAGCAGTACTTC. The encoded protein is CASSPVGGYEQYF.

This chain links TRBV12-5 with TRBJ2-7; D might be TRBD1 (6 bases). CDR3 length: 15 residues. Germline V CDR1 and CDR2: LGHNT, FRNRAP. V lost 7 bases and J 1 base, leaving 17 bases between the germline ends. The CDR3 is CASAQAQGTSYEQYF. In DNA, the CDR3 is TGTGCTAGTGCCCAGGCACAGGGCACATCCTACGAGCAGTACTTC.

This chain connects TRBV14 to TRBJ2-7; TRBD1 or TRBD2 may be the D gene (6 bases each). The length of the CDR3 is 16 residues. With 0 bases removed from V and 6 bases from J, the gap between germline ends came to 18 bases. Germline V lookup: CDR1 SGHDN, CDR2 FVKESK. The CDR3 nucleotides read TGTGCCAGCAGCCAAGATGTTCCGGGGGCGGGATCCGAGCAGTACTTC. Protein sequence: CASSQDVPGAGSEQYF.

The chain combines TRBV10-1 with TRBJ2-7; D may be TRBD1 (6 bases). This CDR3 comprises 12 residues. Per the germline V gene, CDR1 is WNHNN and CDR2 is SYGVQD (reference sequence). Trimming pared 3 bases from V and 9 bases from J, leaving 12 bases between. This CDR3 is CASSDQQGSQYF. The CDR3 coding sequence is TGCGCCAGCAGTGACCAACAGGGATCGCAGTACTTC.

This clone has more than one count but fewer than ten. The V call is TRBV4-1, the J call TRBJ1-5; 8 bases align to TRBD1. Unmatched junction bases numbered 11, after V lost 6 bases and J lost 4 bases. CDR1 MGHRA and CDR2 YSYEKL come from the germline V gene. The CDR3 covers 16 residues. CDR3 nucleotides: TGCGCCAGCAGTCAGGGGGCACGACCGGCTAATCAGCCCCAGCATTTT. It specifies CASSQGARPANQPQHF.

This clone was seen a single time. The V call is TRBV5-6, the J call TRBJ2-1; no reliable D call. V dropped 2 bases and J dropped 4 bases, with 7 bases sitting between them. The CDR3 runs to 13 residues. The germline V gene has CDR1 SGHDT and CDR2 YYEEEE. For the CDR3, the DNA is TGTGCCAGCAGCTTTGGACCGTACAATGAGCAGTTCTTC. Protein product: CASSFGPYNEQFF.

The V gene is TRBV5-5, the J gene TRBJ2-2, with 10 positions matching TRBD1. The germline CDR1 and CDR2 sequences are SGHKS and YYEKEE (reference sequence). There are 17 residues in the CDR3. V dropped 0 bases and J dropped 7; count of bases not matched to a gene: 9. CDR3 sequence (DNA): TGTGCCAGCAGCTTGGACGACAGGGGGCGGAAAATCGGGGAGCTGTTTTTT. It translates to CASSLDDRGRKIGELFF.

This chain joins TRBV6-1 and TRBJ1-5; 7 bases fit TRBD1. Trimming at V came to 1 base and at J to 6 bases, leaving 6 bases not matched to a gene. CDR1 and CDR2 (germline): MNHNS, SASEGT. The CDR3 length is 15 residues. The CDR3 loop is CASSEGKGAGQPQHF. CDR3 nucleotides: TGTGCCAGCAGTGAAGGCAAGGGGGCGGGTCAGCCCCAGCATTTT.

This clone was counted a single time. The chain links TRBV29-1 to TRBJ1-2; 10 bases are a match to TRBD1. V shed 7 bases and J 3 bases; nucleotides not matched to a gene: 11. The CDR3 length is 15 residues. The germline gives CDR1 SQVTM, CDR2 ANQGSEA. The CDR3, as DNA: TGCAGCGCCCCGACAGGGGGCTACAGAGACTATGGCTACACCTTC. Protein product: CSAPTGGYRDYGYTF.

CDR3 nucleotide sequence: TGTGCCAGCAGTGAACCCCAGGGGAATTCACCCCTCCACTTT. This sequence encodes CASSEPQGNSPLHF. The chain links TRBV25-1 to TRBJ1-6; possible D gene TRBD1, 6 bases. V lost 2 bases to trimming and J lost 7 bases, with 9 bases between them. The CDR3 spans 14 residues. In germline, CDR1 is MGHDK, CDR2 SYGVNS.

The V call is TRBV4-2, the J call TRBJ1-2, with 7 bases aligning to TRBD1. Trimming removed 4 bases from V and 6 bases from J; junction bases left unmatched: 14. The CDR3 is 16 amino acids. Germline V CDR1 and CDR2: LGHNA, YNFKEQ. CDR3 protein: CASSPGWDSFRDGYTF. In nucleotides, the CDR3 is TGTGCCAGCAGCCCAGGATGGGACAGCTTCCGCGATGGCTACACCTTC.

The rearrangement uses TRBV30 and TRBJ1-6; D unclear. Germline CDR1 GTSNPN, CDR2 SVGIG (reference sequence). The CDR3 is 12 residues long. Trimming shortened V by 3 bases and J by 5 bases, and 5 bases separated the two germline ends. The CDR3 nucleotides are TGTGCCTGGAGGGAGCATAATTCACCCCTCCACTTT. Amino acids: CAWREHNSPLHF. The whole variable domain, filled in from reference TRBV30 and TRBJ1-6, reads SQTIHQWPATLVQPVGSPLSLECTVEGTSNPNLYWYRQAAGRGLQLLFYSVGIGQISSEVPQNLSASRPQDRQFILSSKKLLLSDSGFYLCAWREHNSPLHFGNGTRLTVT.

V is TRBV25-1 and J is TRBJ1-1; TRBD1 matches 8 bases. Germline V lookup: CDR1 MGHDK, CDR2 SYGVNS. The CDR3 has 16 residues. The V segment lost 6 bases and the J segment 11 bases; nucleotides outside the gene matches: 20. As DNA, the CDR3 is TGTGCCAGCAGCCCTCGCCCGACAGGGGTTACCCCCGTGGCTTTCTTT. Translating gives CASSPRPTGVTPVAFF.

This clone has only one observation. The rearrangement links TRBV11-2 to TRBJ1-5; D is perhaps TRBD1 (6 bases). V shed 5 bases and J shed 4 bases, with 18 bases lying between them. CDR3 size: 16 residues. Germline CDR1 and CDR2: SGHAT and FQNNGV. The CDR3 DNA is TGTGCCAGCAGCGCGGGACACTCTCCCGGGAATCAGCCCCAGCATTTT. Its translation: CASSAGHSPGNQPQHF.

This chain joins TRBV6-1 and TRBJ1-5; D remains unclear. The V and J ends lost 6 bases and 4 bases respectively, with 13 bases between them. Germline CDR1 is MNHNS and CDR2 is SASEGT. There are 14 residues in the CDR3. As DNA, the CDR3 is TGTGCCAGCAGAGAGGCGGTTACTAATCAGCCCCAGCATTTT. Its protein product is CASREAVTNQPQHF.

This sequence joins TRBV12-5 and TRBJ1-6; weak D call: TRBD1 (5 bases). The CDR3 has 14 residues. From germline, CDR1 is LGHNT and CDR2 FRNRAP. Trimming removed 1 base from V and 9 bases from J, with 10 bases in between. CDR3 coding DNA: TGTGCTAGTGGTTTGGGGGGCTCTTTTTCACCCCTCCACTTT. Translating gives CASGLGGSFSPLHF.